The clone carrying this TCR beta chain has a count of ten or more. The target antigen is unknown. This sample is drawn from a study of T cells in Graves' hyperthyroidism and ophthalmopathy. The CDR3 consists of 16 residues. The germline V and J ends were trimmed by 6 bases and 3 bases, with 21 bases remaining between them. Germline-derived CDR1 and CDR2 are MNHNS and SASEGT. Overall study findings and caveats: Stable hyperthyroidism was told apart from ophthalmopathy by a model built on 13 V-J features.

Amplified TCR beta CDR3 regions derived from RNA transcripts. First-round RT-PCR with HTBI primers amplified the TCR CDR3 region. One entry per CDR3 protein results from TCRdb running MiXCR on the multiplex PCR reads. The sample carries some 200,000 distinct CDR3 sequences, about a sixth recorded once. The chain links TRBV6-1 to TRBJ2-7; weak D call: TRBD1 (8 bases). The specimen was blood. This TCR was sampled from a woman in her 50s with Graves' hyperthyroidism. The CDR3 spells CASRASRTGRVYEQYF. DNA for the CDR3: TGTGCCAGCAGAGCTTCTAGGACAGGGAGGGTCTACGAGCAGTACTTC.